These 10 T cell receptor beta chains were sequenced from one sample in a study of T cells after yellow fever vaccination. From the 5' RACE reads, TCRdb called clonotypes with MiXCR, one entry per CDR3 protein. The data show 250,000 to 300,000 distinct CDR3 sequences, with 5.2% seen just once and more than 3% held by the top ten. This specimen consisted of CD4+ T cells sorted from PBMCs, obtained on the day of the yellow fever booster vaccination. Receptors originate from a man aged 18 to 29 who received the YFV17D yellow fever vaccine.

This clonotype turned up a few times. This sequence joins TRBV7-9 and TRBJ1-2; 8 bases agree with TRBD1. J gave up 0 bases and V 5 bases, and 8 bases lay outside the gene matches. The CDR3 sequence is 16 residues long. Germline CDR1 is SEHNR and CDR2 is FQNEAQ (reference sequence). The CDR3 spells CASSLLPGQANYGYTF. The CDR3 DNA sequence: TGTGCCAGCAGCCTATTACCGGGACAGGCTAACTATGGCTACACCTTC.

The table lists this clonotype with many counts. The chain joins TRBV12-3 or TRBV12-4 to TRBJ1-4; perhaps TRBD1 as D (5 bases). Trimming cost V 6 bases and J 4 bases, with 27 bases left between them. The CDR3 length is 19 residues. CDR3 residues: CASRPRRDPNPNYNEKLFF. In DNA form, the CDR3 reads TGTGCCAGCAGACCTCGCCGGGACCCAAACCCGAACTATAATGAAAAACTGTTTTTT.

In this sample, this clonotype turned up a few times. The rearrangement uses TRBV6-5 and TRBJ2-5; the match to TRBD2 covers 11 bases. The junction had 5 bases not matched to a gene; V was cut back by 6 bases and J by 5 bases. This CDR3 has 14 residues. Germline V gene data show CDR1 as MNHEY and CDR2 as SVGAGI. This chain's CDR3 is CASRLAGVSETQYF. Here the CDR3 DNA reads TGTGCCAGCAGACTAGCGGGGGTGTCCGAGACCCAGTACTTC.

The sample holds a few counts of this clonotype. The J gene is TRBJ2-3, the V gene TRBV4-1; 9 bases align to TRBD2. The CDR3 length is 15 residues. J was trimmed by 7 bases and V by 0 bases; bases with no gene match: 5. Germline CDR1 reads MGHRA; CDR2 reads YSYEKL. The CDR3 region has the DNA TGCGCCAGCAGCCAAGAGCGGGGGGGCCTACATACGCAGTATTTT. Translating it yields CASSQERGGLHTQYF.

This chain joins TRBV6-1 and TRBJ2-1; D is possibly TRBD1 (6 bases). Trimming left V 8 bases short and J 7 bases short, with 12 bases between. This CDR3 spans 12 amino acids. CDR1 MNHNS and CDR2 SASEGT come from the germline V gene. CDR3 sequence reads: CASSAGANEQFF. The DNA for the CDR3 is TGTGCCAGCTCGGCAGGGGCGAATGAGCAGTTCTTC.

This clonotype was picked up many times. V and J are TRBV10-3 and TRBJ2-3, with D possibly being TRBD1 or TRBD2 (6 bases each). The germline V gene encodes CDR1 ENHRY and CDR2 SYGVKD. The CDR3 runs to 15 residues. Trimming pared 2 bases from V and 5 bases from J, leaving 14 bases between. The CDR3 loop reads CAISEGRLGGDTQYF. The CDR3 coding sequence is TGTGCCATCAGTGAGGGAAGACTAGGGGGAGATACGCAGTATTTT.

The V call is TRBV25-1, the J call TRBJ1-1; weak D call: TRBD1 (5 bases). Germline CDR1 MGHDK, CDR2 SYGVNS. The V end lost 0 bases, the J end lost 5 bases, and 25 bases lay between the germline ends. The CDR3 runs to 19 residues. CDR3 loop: CASSEYETRGGKMGTEAFF. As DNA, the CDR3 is TGTGCCAGCAGTGAATATGAAACGAGGGGCGGTAAAATGGGGACTGAAGCTTTCTTT.

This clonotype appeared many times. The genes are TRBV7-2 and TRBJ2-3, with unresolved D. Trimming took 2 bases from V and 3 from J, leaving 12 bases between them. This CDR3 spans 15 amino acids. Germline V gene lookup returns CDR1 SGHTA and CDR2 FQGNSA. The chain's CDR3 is CASSLFRTGTDTQYF. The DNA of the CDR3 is TGTGCCAGCAGCTTATTTCGGACCGGAACAGATACGCAGTATTTT.

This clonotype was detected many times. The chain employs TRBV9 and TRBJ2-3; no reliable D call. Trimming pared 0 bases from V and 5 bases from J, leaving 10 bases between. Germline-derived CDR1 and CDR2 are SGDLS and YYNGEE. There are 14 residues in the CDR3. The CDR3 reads CASSVGSGIDTQYF. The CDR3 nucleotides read TGTGCCAGCAGCGTAGGATCTGGCATAGATACGCAGTATTTT. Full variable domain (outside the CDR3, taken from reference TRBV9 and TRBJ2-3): DSGVTQTPKHLITATGQRVTLRCSPRSGDLSVYWYQQSLDQGLQFLIQYYNGEERAKGNILERFSAQQFPDLHSELNLSSLELGDSALYFCASSVGSGIDTQYFGPGTRLTVL.

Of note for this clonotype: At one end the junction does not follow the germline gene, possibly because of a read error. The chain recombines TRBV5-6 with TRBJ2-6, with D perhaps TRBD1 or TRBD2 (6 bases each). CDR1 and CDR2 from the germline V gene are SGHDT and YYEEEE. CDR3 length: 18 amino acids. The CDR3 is CASSLGGGRSSGASVLTF. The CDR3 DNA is TGTGCCAGCAGCTTGGGAGGGGGGAGAAGCTCTGGGGCCAGCGTCCTGACTTTC.